This T cell receptor (beta chain) was recovered during a study of blood T cell repertoires in COVID-19. J was trimmed by 0 bases and V by 3 bases; bases with no gene match: 10. Germline loops: CDR1 SGHDT, CDR2 YYEEEE. The CDR3 sequence is 17 residues long. Sequencing used immunoSEQ multiplex PCR; TCRdb keeps in-frame clones, though not all of them. The table shows around 120,000 clones, with 90% occurring only once. The TCR sequence derives from a human donor with active COVID-19. The donor label of this sample is uncertain. Sequenced: peripheral blood. The chain joins TRBV5-6 to TRBJ2-3, with 7 bases that match TRBD2. For the CDR3, the DNA is TGTGCCAGCAGCTACCCGGCTAGCGGTTTTAGCACAGATACGCAGTATTTT. It translates to CASSYPASGFSTDTQYF.